Listed below are T cell receptor beta chains from one sample, sequenced in a study of blood T cell repertoires in COVID-19. The repertoire was sequenced with immunoSEQ multiplex PCR; TCRdb's copy has only in-frame clones and lacks some. The sample contains about 190,000 clones, 88% of which appear only once. Material for sequencing was peripheral blood. The source is a man aged 25 to 45 with acute or convalescent COVID-19. The conserved cysteine and the conserved F or W are not part of the CDR3 here. A D gene is named only where the DNA matches it firmly.

J gene: TRBJ1-6; D gene: TRBD1; V gene: TRBV7-9; CDR3 protein: ASSRASGQMNSPLH
J gene: TRBJ1-2; D gene: .; V gene: TRBV27; CDR3 protein: ASSLAFNTQDGYT
J gene: TRBJ2-1; D gene: TRBD1; V gene: TRBV7-9; CDR3 protein: ASSLTGTGSNEQF
J gene: TRBJ2-3; D gene: .; V gene: TRBV11-1; CDR3 protein: ASSPRRAETTQY
J gene: TRBJ1-5; D gene: TRBD1; V gene: TRBV5-1; CDR3 protein: ASSLGQANQPQH
J gene: TRBJ2-2; D gene: .; V gene: TRBV18; CDR3 protein: ASSPGRMAAANTGELF
J gene: TRBJ1-1; D gene: .; V gene: TRBV30; CDR3 protein: AWRSSQAGRAF
J gene: TRBJ2-1; D gene: .; V gene: TRBV6-1; CDR3 protein: ASSVQSTSTSYNEQF
J gene: TRBJ2-7; D gene: .; V gene: TRBV5-6; CDR3 protein: ASSLYVRVISYEQY
J gene: TRBJ1-6; D gene: TRBD1; V gene: TRBV5-1; CDR3 protein: ASSYSGTGVGTPLH
J gene: TRBJ2-5; D gene: .; V gene: TRBV6-5; CDR3 protein: ASSHGRGTETQY
J gene: TRBJ2-1; D gene: TRBD2; V gene: TRBV5-4; CDR3 protein: ASSLRGGNNEQF
J gene: TRBJ2-1; D gene: .; V gene: TRBV7-2; CDR3 protein: ASSLGSGSYNEQF
J gene: TRBJ1-2; D gene: .; V gene: TRBV6-5; CDR3 protein: ASRGGSHYGYT
J gene: TRBJ1-5; D gene: TRBD1; V gene: TRBV4-1; CDR3 protein: ASSHRGQGDQPQH
J gene: TRBJ2-7; D gene: .; V gene: TRBV5-6; CDR3 protein: ASSFTALSYEQY
J gene: TRBJ1-5; D gene: .; V gene: TRBV15; CDR3 protein: ATSGAGKLNQPQH
J gene: TRBJ2-3; D gene: .; V gene: TRBV27; CDR3 protein: ASSSQTDTQY
J gene: TRBJ1-2; D gene: TRBD1; V gene: TRBV5-4; CDR3 protein: ASSQPTGEDYGYT
J gene: TRBJ2-1; D gene: .; V gene: TRBV7-9; CDR3 protein: ASSSTRDFNEQF
J gene: TRBJ1-2; D gene: .; V gene: TRBV5-1; CDR3 protein: ASSLGSTGANYGYT
J gene: TRBJ2-5; D gene: TRBD2; V gene: TRBV10-2; CDR3 protein: ASYFDSGAGETQY
J gene: TRBJ2-3; D gene: TRBD2; V gene: TRBV7-9; CDR3 protein: ASSHRRTSGGTDTQY
J gene: TRBJ1-1; D gene: .; V gene: TRBV30; CDR3 protein: AWSIYRGTEAF
J gene: TRBJ1-2; D gene: TRBD1; V gene: TRBV6-5; CDR3 protein: ASKPTGTGGFGYT
J gene: TRBJ2-7; D gene: TRBD2; V gene: TRBV6-1; CDR3 protein: ASSEKRETYEQY
J gene: TRBJ2-1; D gene: TRBD2; V gene: TRBV28; CDR3 protein: ASRNYSPGLAGGNEQF
J gene: TRBJ1-1; D gene: TRBD1; V gene: TRBV6-5; CDR3 protein: ASRGQGDTEAF
J gene: TRBJ1-2; D gene: .; V gene: TRBV9; CDR3 protein: ASSATGSYGYT
J gene: TRBJ2-1; D gene: .; V gene: TRBV28; CDR3 protein: ASSQILSRVNVEQF
J gene: TRBJ1-2; D gene: TRBD1; V gene: TRBV28; CDR3 protein: ASSATGGGGYGYT
J gene: TRBJ2-3; D gene: TRBD2; V gene: TRBV3-1/TRBV3-2; CDR3 protein: ASRPVLAGGRGGTDTQY
J gene: TRBJ1-2; D gene: .; V gene: TRBV15; CDR3 protein: ATSSIDRYYGYT
J gene: TRBJ2-3; D gene: .; V gene: TRBV3-1/TRBV3-2; CDR3 protein: ASSQVTVSTDTQY
J gene: TRBJ1-2; D gene: .; V gene: TRBV2; CDR3 protein: ASSEQVNYGYT
J gene: TRBJ2-7; D gene: .; V gene: TRBV9; CDR3 protein: ASSLSGSMLDEQY
J gene: TRBJ1-2; D gene: .; V gene: TRBV30; CDR3 protein: AWIGGSDYGYT
J gene: TRBJ2-7; D gene: .; V gene: TRBV30; CDR3 protein: AWTVDTFFAEQY
J gene: TRBJ1-3; D gene: .; V gene: TRBV11-2; CDR3 protein: ASRFQISGNTIY
J gene: TRBJ2-7; D gene: .; V gene: TRBV6-5; CDR3 protein: ASSYGRGYEQY
J gene: TRBJ1-4; D gene: .; V gene: TRBV2; CDR3 protein: ASSDRQYNEKLF
J gene: TRBJ1-1; D gene: TRBD1; V gene: TRBV29-1; CDR3 protein: SVAPGQGMNTEAF